This entry describes one T cell receptor beta chain. Its matching antigen is unknown. The trim removed 5 bases at V and 5 bases at J, leaving 9 bases unmatched. The CDR3 extends over 16 amino acids. Germline CDR1 MGHRA, CDR2 YSYEKL. The data stem from a study of a mutant IDH1 vaccine in newly diagnosed glioma. Study-level information: Vaccine dosing followed radiotherapy by 4-6 weeks, or accompanied temozolomide cycles. Of treated patients, roughly 62% were men and about 38% women, averaging roughly 40 years.

The repertoire was sequenced with immunoSEQ multiplex PCR; TCRdb's copy has only in-frame clones and lacks some. Of tens of thousands of clones in the sample, roughly 90% are singletons; the top ten hold over 0.7%. Described time point: week 47, end of study. Mutant IDH1 20-mer peptide, at 300 ug, made up each vaccine dose, with topical imiquimod. The source is a woman in her forties or fifties with glioma. The chain carries TRBV4-1 and TRBJ2-2, with TRBD1 matching 9 bases. The sequences come from PBMCs, collected from a glioma patient whose treatment included an IDH1 peptide vaccine. The CDR3 here is CASSRPGQGRTGELFF. Here the CDR3 DNA reads TGCGCCAGCAGCAGGCCGGGACAGGGTCGGACCGGGGAGCTGTTTTTT.